The sequence of this T cell receptor (beta chain) was determined in a study of cytomegalovirus exposure and HLA in healthy donors. Findings of the study overall: The study designated 160 or so TCR beta chains cytomegalovirus-associated.

Only in-frame clones appear in the TCRdb table, and some are missing; sequencing was by immunoSEQ multiplex PCR. The table shows about 150,000 clones, with 86% occurring only once. Comments on this clone: What it binds is not known.

Per germline, CDR1 LNHDA and CDR2 SQIVND (reference sequence). The ends were cut back, 4 bases at V and 4 bases at J, with 9 bases in the middle. This CDR3 is 13 amino acids long. The donors were members of the validation cohort, which comprised 120 subjects and was separate from the first cohort of around 700 subjects. This sequence was found in a human donor in good health. What was sequenced was PBMCs. The rearrangement joins TRBV19 to TRBJ2-3; the D gene is possibly TRBD2 (6 bases). CDR3 in DNA: TGTGCCAGTAGTAAGGGACTGGCAGATACGCAGTATTTT. The encoded protein is CASSKGLADTQYF. Full variable domain (missing parts from reference TRBV19 and TRBJ2-3): DGGITQSPKYLFRKEGQNVTLSCEQNLNHDAMYWYRQDPGQGLRLIYYSQIVNDFQKGDIAEGYSVSREKKESFPLTVTSAQKNPTAFYLCASSKGLADTQYFGPGTRLTVL.